This T cell receptor beta chain was identified during a study of T cells in Graves' hyperthyroidism and ophthalmopathy. The wider study: Peripheral blood was drawn at first diagnosis, prior to all treatment.

The authors obtained PBMCs from about 9 ml of fresh peripheral blood. From germline, CDR1 is KGHSH and CDR2 LQKENI. The CDR3 sequence is 15 residues long. The ends were cut back, 0 bases at V and 2 bases at J, with 11 bases in the middle. A remark on this clonotype: Its antigen is unidentified.

RNA transcripts were the template for amplifying TCR beta CDR3 regions. During a first-round RT-PCR of the TCR CDR3, the HTBI primer set was used. TCRdb called the multiplex PCR reads again in MiXCR, with one record for every CDR3 protein. The sample has roughly 600,000 distinct CDR3 sequences, roughly 14% seen once; the top ten hold approximately 12%. Study observations and caveats: Blood also showed most of the thyroid clonotypes that were expanded above 0.001.

Sequencing used blood. The chain is built from TRBV18 and TRBJ2-7; no firm D call. The TCR sequence derives from a woman aged 45-60 years with Graves' ophthalmopathy. The CDR3 here is CASSPPSLRAYEQYF. As DNA, the CDR3 is TGTGCCAGCTCACCACCGTCACTGAGAGCCTACGAGCAGTACTTC.